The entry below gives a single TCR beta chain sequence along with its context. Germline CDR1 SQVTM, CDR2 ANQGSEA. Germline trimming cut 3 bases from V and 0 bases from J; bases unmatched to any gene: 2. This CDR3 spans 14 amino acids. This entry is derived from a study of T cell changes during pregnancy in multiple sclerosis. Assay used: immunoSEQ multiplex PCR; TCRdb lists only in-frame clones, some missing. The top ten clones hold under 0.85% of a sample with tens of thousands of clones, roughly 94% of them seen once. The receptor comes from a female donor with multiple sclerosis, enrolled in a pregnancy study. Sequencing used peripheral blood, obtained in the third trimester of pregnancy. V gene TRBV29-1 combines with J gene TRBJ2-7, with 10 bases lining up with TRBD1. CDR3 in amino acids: CSVDGQGGSYEQYF. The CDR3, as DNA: TGCAGCGTTGATGGACAGGGGGGCTCCTACGAGCAGTACTTC.